A single sample gave rise to the 10 T cell receptor beta chains below, sequenced in a study of cytomegalovirus exposure and HLA in healthy donors. Amplification used 60 Vbeta primers and 13 Jbeta primers. Clones were sequenced by immunoSEQ multiplex PCR, and TCRdb holds only the in-frame ones, with some missing. The repertoire holds under 250,000 clones, around 78% seen once, with about 0.47% in the top ten. Sequencing was carried out using PBMCs. These receptors all stem from a boy aged 5-17 years in good health and CMV-seronegative.

This sequence joins TRBV29-1 and TRBJ1-4, with D unclear. CDR3 length equals 11 residues. The V gene lost 7 bases and the J gene lost 7 bases, with 10 bases spanning the gap. Germline assignment: CDR1 SQVTM and CDR2 ANQGSEA. CDR3 residues: CSGGMSEKLFF. CDR3 sequence (DNA): TGCAGCGGTGGTATGAGTGAAAAACTGTTTTTT.

This clone occurred a few times. V is TRBV5-4 and J is TRBJ1-2; D ambiguous. CDR3 length: 15 residues. Germline loops: CDR1 SGHNT, CDR2 YYREEE (reference sequence). The V and J ends lost 4 bases and 0 bases respectively, with 13 bases between them. CDR3 loop: CASSPIQSSNYGYTF. The CDR3 DNA reads TGTGCCAGCAGCCCCATACAGAGTTCTAACTATGGCTACACCTTC.

The CDR3 spells CASTLYPGDQPQHF. CDR3 nucleotide sequence: TGTGCCAGCACCCTATACCCGGGGGATCAGCCCCAGCATTTT. The V gene is TRBV6-5, the J gene TRBJ1-5; the D gene is possibly TRBD1 (5 bases). From germline, CDR1 is MNHEY and CDR2 SVGAGI. The CDR3 is 14 residues long. V was shortened by 7 bases and J by 5 bases, with 15 bases between the two germline ends.

The rearrangement joins TRBV9 to TRBJ2-1; D is perhaps TRBD2 (7 bases). CDR1 and CDR2 from the germline V gene are SGDLS and YYNGEE. Trimming stripped 4 bases from V and 1 base from J, with 18 bases between. The CDR3 has 17 residues. CDR3 nucleotide sequence: TGTGCCAGCAGCCCCGGGGGAGGGGGGATGTCCTACAATGAGCAGTTCTTC. It is translated as CASSPGGGGMSYNEQFF.

This clone appeared once. The junction shows a germline mismatch at one end, possibly a read error. The rearrangement joins TRBV7-9 to TRBJ1-5; 8 bases match TRBD1. The CDR3 is 18 residues long. Germline lookup yields CDR1 SEHNR and CDR2 FQNEAQ (reference sequence). The CDR3 region has the DNA TGTTCCAGCAGCTTAGCGCGTTTGCAGGGGGCTAGCAATCAGCCCCAGCATTTT. Translated, it gives CSSSLARLQGASNQPQHF.

This rearrangement joins TRBV5-4 to TRBJ2-7; D is perhaps TRBD1 (6 bases). The CDR3 spans 16 residues. V lost 0 bases and J lost 0, with 13 bases in between. Germline-derived CDR1 and CDR2 are SGHNT and YYREEE (reference sequence). This CDR3 reads CASSLEDSQDSYEQYF. The CDR3 bases are TGTGCCAGCAGCTTGGAGGACAGTCAAGACTCCTACGAGCAGTACTTC.

V usage is TRBV9 and J usage is TRBJ1-2, with a weak D call TRBD1 (5 bases). With 4 bases removed from V and 5 bases from J, the gap between germline ends came to 12 bases. The CDR3 sequence is 13 residues long. The germline V gene encodes CDR1 SGDLS and CDR2 YYNGEE. CDR3 coding DNA: TGTGCCAGCAGCCTCCAGGAGGGGTATGGCTACACCTTC. As protein: CASSLQEGYGYTF.

This clone was detected only a few times. This sequence joins TRBV29-1 and TRBJ2-2; D not resolved. This CDR3 has 13 amino acids. Between the trimmed V and J ends, which lost 0 bases and 6 bases, there was a span of 8 bases. CDR1 is SQVTM and CDR2 is ANQGSEA in the germline V gene. The CDR3 DNA follows: TGCAGCGTTGAAGATCTGGGCCCCGGGGAGCTGTTTTTT. Encoded protein: CSVEDLGPGELFF.

The chain is built from TRBV6-1 and TRBJ1-3; tentative D call: TRBD1 (6 bases). The CDR3 is made up of 14 amino acids. Germline V gives CDR1 MNHNS, CDR2 SASEGT. With 3 bases removed from V and 4 bases from J, the gap between germline ends came to 10 bases. The DNA for the CDR3 is TGTGCCAGCAGTGATTGGACAGCGGGAAACACCATATATTTT. It specifies CASSDWTAGNTIYF.

The DNA for the CDR3 is TGCGCCAGCAGCTTGACGTCGGAGGGCGAGCAGTACTTC. Protein product: CASSLTSEGEQYF. The V call is TRBV5-1, the J call TRBJ2-7, with D tentatively TRBD2 (6 bases). The V gene lost 1 base and the J gene lost 6 bases, with 11 bases spanning the gap. The CDR3 runs to 13 residues. Germline CDR1 reads SGHRS; CDR2 reads YFSETQ.